Each of the 8 T cell receptor beta chains below was sequenced from the same sample in a study of T cells in women clearing cervical HPV infection. Sequencing used immunoSEQ multiplex PCR; TCRdb keeps in-frame clones, though not all of them. Its table lists 25,000 to 30,000 clones. Source material: blood buffy coat. The source of these receptors is a woman aged 18-70 years with a cervical HPV16 infection that either progressed to CIN3+ or cleared (not recorded which).

In the case of this clone: The read ends 3 residues early relative to the CDR3; the germline J gene fills the gap. The sample carries other DNA sequences with the same CDR3. The chain combines TRBV11-2 with TRBJ1-3; TRBD1 agrees at 7 bases. The CDR3 sequence is 14 residues long. From germline, CDR1 is SGHAT and CDR2 FQNNGV. With V trimmed by 4 bases and J by 2 bases, 2 bases remained unmatched. The sequenced part of the CDR3 DNA is TGTGCCAGCAGCTGGCAGGGGGCTGGAAACACC. Translating it yields CASSWQGAGNT. The CDR3 in full is CASSWQGAGNTIYF.

CDR3 DNA, as far as it was read: TGTGCCAGCACCGAAGCCGGGGATGGC. Its translation is CASTEAGDG. The CDR3 as a whole reads CASTEAGDGYTF. The chain has TRBV6-2 or TRBV6-3 and TRBJ1-2, with D hard to call. The read ends 3 residues early relative to the CDR3; the germline J gene fills the gap. The CDR3 totals 12 residues. Germline CDR1 MNHEY, CDR2 SVGEGT. V gave up 7 bases and J gave up 6 bases, with 12 bases separating them.

Turning to this clone: The read stops 3 residues short of the end of the CDR3; the missing end is completed from the germline J gene. The chain uses TRBV7-8 and TRBJ2-5, with 10 bases matching TRBD2. The CDR3 length is 14 residues. The V and J ends lost 5 bases and 4 bases, in that order; junction bases with no gene match: 4. The germline V gene has CDR1 SGHVS and CDR2 FQNEAQ. The covered CDR3 bases are TGTGCCAGCAGCCCTCTAGCGGGGGTAGAGACC. Translating gives CASSPLAGVET. In full, the CDR3 is CASSPLAGVETQYF. The full variable domain, rest sourced from reference TRBV7-8 and TRBJ2-5, is GAGVSQSPRYKVAKRGQDVALRCDPISGHVSLFWYQQALGQGPEFLTYFQNEAQLDKSGLPSDRFFAERPEGSVSTLKIQRTQQEDSAVYLCASSPLAGVETQYFGPGTRLLVL.

Comments on this clone: The read comes to an end 3 residues before the CDR3 does, leaving the germline J gene to fill in the end. This chain connects TRBV20-1 to TRBJ2-7, with D possibly being TRBD2 (5 bases). The ends were cut back, 3 bases at V and 4 bases at J, with 19 bases in the middle. Germline V CDR1 and CDR2: DFQATT, SNEGSKA (reference sequence). The CDR3 is 15 residues long. This chain's CDR3 is CSASPVLATRYEQYF. The sequenced part of the CDR3 DNA is TGCAGTGCTAGCCCTGTTTTAGCGACTCGATACGAG.

As to this clone: The read terminates 3 residues before the CDR3 end, so the remaining end is supplied by the germline J gene. The rearrangement joins TRBV7-6 to TRBJ2-4; 7 bases are shared with TRBD1. The CDR3 length is 14 residues. In germline, CDR1 is SGHVS, CDR2 FNYEAQ. The sequenced CDR3 bases are TGTGCCAGCAGCCCTGGGACAGCAAACTATGGT. This codes for CASSPGTANYG. The whole CDR3 reads CASSPGTANYGQYF.

Comment on this clone: The read is 3 residues too short to cover the CDR3 end, so that end is filled in from the germline J gene. The chain combines TRBV29-1 with TRBJ2-1; weak D call: TRBD2 (6 bases). The CDR3 contains 17 residues. Between the trimmed V and J ends, which lost 0 bases and 0 bases, there was a span of 15 bases. Per germline, CDR1 SQVTM and CDR2 ANQGSEA. This CDR3 reads CSVEDSGRFYSYNEQFF. The covered CDR3 bases are TGCAGCGTTGAAGATAGCGGCAGATTCTACTCCTACAATGAG.

Notes on this clone: The read ends 3 residues early relative to the CDR3; the germline J gene fills the gap. J is TRBJ1-6 and V is TRBV5-6; D is perhaps TRBD1 (6 bases). The germline V and J ends were trimmed by 4 bases and 12 bases, with 8 bases remaining between them. This CDR3 has 11 amino acids. The V gene's germline CDR1 is SGHDT and CDR2 YYEEEE. CDR3 protein: CASSQQGPLHF. CDR3 bases read: TGTGCCAGCAGCCAACAGGGACCC.

Regarding this clone: The missing CDR3 end, 3 residues past where the read stops, is filled in from the germline J gene. The chain joins TRBV7-3 to TRBJ2-3; TRBD1 is a possible D gene (6 bases). Germline loops: CDR1 SGHTA, CDR2 FQGTGA. This CDR3 has 18 amino acids. V lost 6 bases to trimming and J lost 4 bases, with 26 bases between them. CDR3 in amino acids: CASRLKEAGAIASDTQYF. Partial CDR3 DNA: TGTGCCAGCAGACTAAAGGAGGCAGGGGCGATCGCATCAGATACG. The complete variable domain, with remaining parts taken from reference TRBV7-3 and TRBJ2-3, reads GAGVSQTPSNKVTEKGKYVELRCDPISGHTALYWYRQSLGQGPEFLIYFQGTGAADDSGLPNDRFFAVRPEGSVSTLKIQRTERGDSAVYLCASRLKEAGAIASDTQYFGPGTRLTVL.